The entry below describes one TCR beta chain. V lost 1 base, J lost 0 bases, and 6 bases lay in between. The V gene's germline CDR1 is GTSNPN and CDR2 SVGIG (reference sequence). The CDR3 consists of 13 residues. This record comes from a study of blood T cell repertoires in COVID-19. Produced via immunoSEQ multiplex PCR; TCRdb's table is partial and in-frame only. The table includes approximately 270,000 clones, about nine tenths detected once. Participant ages covered roughly 18 to 89 years across some 25 US areas. Each recovered donor of Cohort 3 presented with two negative PCRs, clearance, or symptom resolution.

The sequence derives from a man aged 35 to 55 who had recovered from COVID-19. Input material: PBMCs or T cells enriched from blood (not recorded which). The rearrangement uses TRBV30 and TRBJ1-1; D is uncertain. The CDR3 DNA is TGTGCCTGGAGTGCTACGGTGAACACTGAAGCTTTCTTT. This gives the protein CAWSATVNTEAFF. Combining the CDR3 with reference TRBV30 and TRBJ1-1 gives the whole variable domain SQTIHQWPATLVQPVGSPLSLECTVEGTSNPNLYWYRQAAGRGLQLLFYSVGIGQISSEVPQNLSASRPQDRQFILSSKKLLLSDSGFYLCAWSATVNTEAFFGQGTRLTVV.